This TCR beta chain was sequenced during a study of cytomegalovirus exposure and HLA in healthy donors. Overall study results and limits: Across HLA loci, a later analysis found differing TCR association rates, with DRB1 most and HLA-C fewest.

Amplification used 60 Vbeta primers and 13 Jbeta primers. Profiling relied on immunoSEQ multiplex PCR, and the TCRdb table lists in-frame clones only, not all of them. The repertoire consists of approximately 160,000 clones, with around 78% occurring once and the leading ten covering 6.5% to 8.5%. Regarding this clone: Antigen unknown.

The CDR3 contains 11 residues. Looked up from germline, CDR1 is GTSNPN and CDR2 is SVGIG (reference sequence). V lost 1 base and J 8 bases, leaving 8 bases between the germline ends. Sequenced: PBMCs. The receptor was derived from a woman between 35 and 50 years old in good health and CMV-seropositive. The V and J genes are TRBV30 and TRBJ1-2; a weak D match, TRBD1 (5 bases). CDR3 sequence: CAWSAGGGYTF. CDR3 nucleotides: TGTGCCTGGAGTGCCGGGGGAGGCTACACCTTC.